These 8 T cell receptor beta chains came from one sample sequenced in a study of blood T cell repertoires in COVID-19 (dated by TCRdb to the early 2020s). To prepare the library, the immunoSEQ multiplex PCR assay was applied. Imported from immuneACCESS, the table was reduced by TCRdb to in-frame sequences with V and J called. These copies leave out some clones; in studies compared against another copy, an unresolved V gene accounts for under half, and the cause of the remainder is not known. The sample records 100,000 to 150,000 clones, about 81% of which are singletons. The ten largest make up 3.5% to 4.5% of the sample. Sequenced sample: peripheral blood. These receptors were obtained from a woman between 45 and 65 years old with acute or convalescent COVID-19.

The gene calls are TRBV2 and TRBJ2-7, with D unresolved. Germline V gene sequence: CDR1 SNHLY, CDR2 FYNNEI. V shed 3 bases and J shed 7 bases, with 7 bases lying between them. The CDR3 is 11 residues long. For the CDR3, the DNA is TGTGCCAGCAGTGACTACGGGGAGCAGTACTTC. Translation gives CASSDYGEQYF.

The J gene is TRBJ1-2, the V gene TRBV9, with TRBD1 as a possible D gene (5 bases). Germline V CDR1 and CDR2: SGDLS, YYNGEE. Deletions cut 0 bases from V and 7 bases from J, with 10 bases between. CDR3 size: 13 residues. CDR3 DNA: TGTGCCAGCAGCGTAGCGGGGGGGTTTGGCTACACCTTC. This gives the protein CASSVAGGFGYTF.

The chain recombines TRBV15 with TRBJ2-7; 9 positions agree with TRBD1. Germline V gene lookup returns CDR1 LNHNV and CDR2 YYDKDF (reference sequence). CDR3 length equals 13 residues. The trim removed 7 bases at V and 5 bases at J, leaving 6 bases unmatched. CDR3: CATNQQGADEQYF. The CDR3 nucleotides are TGTGCCACCAACCAACAGGGGGCCGACGAGCAGTACTTC.

This clone was observed once. The chain has TRBV23-1 and TRBJ2-2; D not certain. TRBV23-1 is designated an ORF whose function remains uncertain. The CDR3 is 13 residues long. V lost 0 bases and J lost 6, with 5 bases in between. For the CDR3, the DNA is TGCGCCAGCAGTCAATCGCAGGCCGGGGAGCTGTTTTTT. Translated: CASSQSQAGELFF.

V usage is TRBV19 and J usage is TRBJ1-1, with D possibly TRBD1 on 5 matching bases. Trimming cost V 6 bases and J 0 bases, with 11 bases left between them. The CDR3 has 14 amino acids. The germline V gene encodes CDR1 LNHDA and CDR2 SQIVND (reference sequence). The CDR3 DNA follows: TGTGCCAGTAGGCCGCTACAGGTGAACACTGAAGCTTTCTTT. Translating it yields CASRPLQVNTEAFF.

The chain carries TRBV27 and TRBJ2-1; 7 bases are a match to TRBD2. V lost 4 bases, J lost 13 bases, and 10 bases stayed unmatched. The germline V gene has CDR1 MNHEY and CDR2 SMNVEV (reference sequence). CDR3 length: 13 residues. The CDR3 here is CASSSGVGLPQFF. DNA for the CDR3: TGTGCCAGCAGTTCGGGAGTGGGACTACCCCAGTTCTTC.

The CDR3 sequence is CASSSLTSGYRDEQFF. CDR3 nucleotide sequence: TGTGCCAGCAGCTCCCTGACTAGCGGATACAGGGATGAGCAGTTCTTC. The chain couples TRBV3-1 (or the pseudogene TRBV3-2) to TRBJ2-1; the match to TRBD2 covers 9 bases. This CDR3 region has 16 residues. Trimming removed 5 bases from V and 8 bases from J; junction bases left unmatched: 13. Germline assignment: CDR1 LGHDT and CDR2 YNNKEL (reference sequence).

This chain links TRBV7-9 with TRBJ2-5; TRBD2 matches 11 bases. From germline, CDR1 is SEHNR and CDR2 FQNEAQ (reference sequence). V gave up 7 bases and J gave up 2 bases; unmatched junction bases: 9. This CDR3 has 16 residues. CDR3 residues: CASTSLLAGGQETQYF. The CDR3 nucleotides read TGTGCCAGCACCTCCCTCCTAGCGGGGGGTCAAGAGACCCAGTACTTC. Full variable domain (remainder filled in from reference TRBV7-9 and TRBJ2-5): DTGVSQNPRHKITKRGQNVTFRCDPISEHNRLYWYRQTLGQGPEFLTYFQNEAQLEKSRLLSDRFSAERPKGSFSTLEIQRTEQGDSAMYLCASTSLLAGGQETQYFGPGTRLLVL.